This T cell receptor beta chain was sequenced during a study of blood T cell repertoires in COVID-19. Looking at the study overall: There were acute and convalescent COVID-19 samples, and they came from the United States, Italy and Spain.

Germline-derived CDR1 and CDR2 are SGHNT and YENEEA. After removal of 1 base from V and 5 bases from J, the junction contained 7 bases not matched to a gene. The CDR3 covers 15 residues. Original methodology: Amplification of reference gene primers was used by the study to estimate nucleated cell counts. Produced via immunoSEQ multiplex PCR; TCRdb's table is partial and in-frame only. That table furnishes V, J and clone size, whereas the DNA furnished D and trimming. The table lists some 200,000 clones, almost 85% of them singletons, with 6% to 8% in the top ten. This receptor was obtained from a human donor with acute or convalescent COVID-19. The donor label of this sample is uncertain. The sample taken for sequencing was peripheral blood. The chain is built from TRBV11-3 and TRBJ2-5; 7 bases fit TRBD2. CDR3 residues: CASSLGGREEETQYF. The CDR3 nucleotides are TGTGCCAGCAGCTTAGGCGGGAGAGAGGAGGAGACCCAGTACTTC.